This T cell receptor beta chain emerged from a study of T-cell reconstitution after alpha-beta-depleted transplantation in children. Germline CDR1 and CDR2: ENHRY and SYGVKD. This CDR3 contains 15 residues. V shed 4 bases and J 2 bases; nucleotides not matched to a gene: 7. The authors prepared the TCRbeta library with unique molecular identifiers. TCRdb re-derived calls from the PCR reads in MiXCR, one entry per CDR3 protein. The sample yields approximately 400,000 distinct CDR3 sequences, about a tenth seen once. In its sample, this clonotype was seen a few times. This specimen consisted of PBMCs from the stem cell graft donor, obtained from the stem cell graft. This TCR was recovered from a human donor who donated a stem cell graft to a child with acute myeloid leukemia. V is TRBV10-3 and J is TRBJ2-5, with TRBD2 matching over 7 bases. The CDR3 region has the DNA TGTGCCATCAGTGCCCCGGCTAGCGGTCAAGAGACCCAGTACTTC. Translating it yields CAISAPASGQETQYF.